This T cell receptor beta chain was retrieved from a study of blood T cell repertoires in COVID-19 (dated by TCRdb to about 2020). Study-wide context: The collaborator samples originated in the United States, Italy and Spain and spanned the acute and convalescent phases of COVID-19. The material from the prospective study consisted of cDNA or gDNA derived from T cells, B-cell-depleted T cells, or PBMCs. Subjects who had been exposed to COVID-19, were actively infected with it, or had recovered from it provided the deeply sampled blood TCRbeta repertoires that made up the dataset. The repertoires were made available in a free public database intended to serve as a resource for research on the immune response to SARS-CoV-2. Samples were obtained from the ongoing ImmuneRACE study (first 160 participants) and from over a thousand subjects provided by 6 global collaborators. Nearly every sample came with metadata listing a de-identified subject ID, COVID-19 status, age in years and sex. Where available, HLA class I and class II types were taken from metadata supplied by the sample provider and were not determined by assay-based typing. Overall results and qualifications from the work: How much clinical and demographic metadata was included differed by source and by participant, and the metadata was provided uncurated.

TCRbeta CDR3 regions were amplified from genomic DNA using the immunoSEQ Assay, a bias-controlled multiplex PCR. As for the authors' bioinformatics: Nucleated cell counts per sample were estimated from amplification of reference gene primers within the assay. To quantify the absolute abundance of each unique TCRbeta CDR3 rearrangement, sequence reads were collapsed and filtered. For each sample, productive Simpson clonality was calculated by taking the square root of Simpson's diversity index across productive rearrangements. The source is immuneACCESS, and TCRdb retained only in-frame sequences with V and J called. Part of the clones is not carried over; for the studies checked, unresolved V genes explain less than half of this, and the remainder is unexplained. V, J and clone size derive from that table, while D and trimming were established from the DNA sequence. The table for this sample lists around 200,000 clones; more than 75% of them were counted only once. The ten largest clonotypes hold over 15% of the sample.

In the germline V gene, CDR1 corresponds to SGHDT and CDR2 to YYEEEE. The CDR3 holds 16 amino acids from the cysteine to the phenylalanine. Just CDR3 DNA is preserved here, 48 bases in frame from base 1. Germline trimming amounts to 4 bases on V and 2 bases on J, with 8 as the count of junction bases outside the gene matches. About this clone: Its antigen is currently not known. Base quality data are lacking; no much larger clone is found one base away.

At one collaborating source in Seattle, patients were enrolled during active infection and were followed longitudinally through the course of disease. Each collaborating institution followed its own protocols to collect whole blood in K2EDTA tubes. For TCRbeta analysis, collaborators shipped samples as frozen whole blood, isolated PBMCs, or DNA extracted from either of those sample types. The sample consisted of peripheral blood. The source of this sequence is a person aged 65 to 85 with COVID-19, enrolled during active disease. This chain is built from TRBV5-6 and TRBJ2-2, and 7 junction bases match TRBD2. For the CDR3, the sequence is CASSPQAGFNTGELFF. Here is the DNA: TGTGCCAGCAGCCCACAAGCGGGATTTAACACCGGGGAGCTGTTTTTT.